The 22 T cell receptor beta chains below come from one sample, sequenced in a study of OX40 agonist ivuxolimab in advanced cancers. The library relied on the immunoSEQ multiplex PCR assay. Sourced from immuneACCESS, this table was stored by TCRdb with only in-frame sequences that have V and J called. A share of the clones is absent; for the studies checked, an unresolved V gene accounts for under half, and the remainder has no known explanation. The sample profile shows just under 55,000 clones; roughly 80% of them were found once. The leading ten clones occupy roughly 4.6% of the sample. The sequencing used CD4+ or CD8+ T cells sorted from blood, collected in a trial of the OX40 agonist ivuxolimab. These receptors all stem from an adult with an advanced solid tumor such as melanoma, head and neck, liver or kidney cancer.

The gene calls are TRBV19 and TRBJ1-4, with 8 bases matching TRBD1. The CDR3 covers 14 residues. Germline V gives CDR1 LNHDA, CDR2 SQIVND (reference sequence). J was trimmed by 8 bases and V by 4 bases; bases with no gene match: 6. Here the CDR3 reads CASSTQGATEKLFF. CDR3 nucleotides: TGTGCCAGTAGTACGCAGGGGGCGACCGAAAAACTGTTTTTT.

CDR3 coding DNA: TGTGCCAGCTCTCCAACTCAGAAAATGAACACTGAAGCTTTCTTT. Protein sequence: CASSPTQKMNTEAFF. The genes are TRBV18 and TRBJ1-1; D gene ambiguous. Germline V lookup: CDR1 KGHSH, CDR2 LQKENI. The CDR3 extends over 15 amino acids. V was clipped by 6 bases and J by 0 bases, with 14 bases between them.

The rearrangement joins TRBV14 to TRBJ1-1; D is unresolved. The CDR3 is 13 residues long. With 6 bases removed from V and 5 bases from J, the gap between germline ends came to 13 bases. Germline lookup yields CDR1 SGHDN and CDR2 FVKESK. CDR3 DNA: TGTGCCAGCAGGGCGATGGGTTATACTGAAGCTTTCTTT. It specifies CASRAMGYTEAFF. Full variable domain (remainder filled in from reference TRBV14 and TRBJ1-1): EAGVTQFPSHSVIEKGQTVTLRCDPISGHDNLYWYRRVMGKEIKFLLHFVKESKQDESGMPNNRFLAERTGGTYSTLKVQPAELEDSGVYFCASRAMGYTEAFFGQGTRLTVV.

The genes are TRBV2 and TRBJ1-5; the D is unclear. CDR1 is SNHLY, CDR2 FYNNEI, per germline. This CDR3 is built from 16 residues. The V end lost 2 bases, the J end lost 3 bases, and 14 bases lay between the germline ends. The CDR3 sequence: CASSEPQNSYNQPQHF. The CDR3 region has the DNA TGTGCCAGCAGTGAACCCCAGAACAGTTACAATCAGCCCCAGCATTTT.

This clone was found once. V gene TRBV18 combines with J gene TRBJ2-5; D is tentatively TRBD1 or TRBD2 (5 bases each). The CDR3 runs 15 residues. V shed 3 bases and J shed 5 bases, with 16 bases lying between them. The germline gives CDR1 KGHSH, CDR2 LQKENI. CDR3 sequence reads: CASSPGGSGPETQYF. The CDR3 DNA sequence: TGTGCCAGCTCACCCGGTGGGTCGGGGCCGGAGACCCAGTACTTC.

This clone was seen a handful of times. J is TRBJ1-2 and V is TRBV28; D is unresolved. V lost 6 bases and J lost 1, with 6 bases in between. This CDR3 has 12 amino acids. CDR1 and CDR2 (germline): MDHEN, SYDVKM. The chain's CDR3 is CASSRINYGYTF. In nucleotides, the CDR3 is TGTGCCAGCAGCCGGATTAACTATGGCTACACCTTC.

The chain employs TRBV5-1 and TRBJ2-1; 12 bases are a match to TRBD2. V lost 4 bases and J lost 0; bases outside the gene matches: 5. This CDR3 contains 17 residues. Germline values: CDR1 SGHRS, CDR2 YFSETQ. In DNA form, the CDR3 reads TGCGCCAGCAGCCTAGGGACTAGCGGGCGCTCCTACAATGAGCAGTTCTTC. Encoded protein: CASSLGTSGRSYNEQFF.

The chain is built from TRBV2 and TRBJ1-5; no definite D call. The CDR3 consists of 13 residues. Germline values: CDR1 SNHLY, CDR2 FYNNEI. The V and J ends lost 6 bases and 6 bases respectively, with 12 bases between them. The CDR3 DNA follows: TGTGCCAGCAGCGCTCAGGCGATTCAGCCCCAGCATTTT. Encoded protein: CASSAQAIQPQHF.

This clone was counted only a few times. V is TRBV27 and J is TRBJ1-6; D perhaps matches TRBD1 (5 bases). Germline lookup yields CDR1 MNHEY and CDR2 SMNVEV (reference sequence). The ends were cut back, 7 bases at V and 4 bases at J, with 20 bases in the middle. The CDR3 length is 17 residues. CDR3 amino acids: CASTSLLGTDYNSPLHF. Here the CDR3 DNA reads TGTGCCAGCACTTCTTTGCTCGGGACTGATTATAATTCACCCCTCCACTTT.

CDR3 residues: CASSFSAASLAPNYNEQFF. The CDR3 region has the DNA TGTGCCAGCAGTTTTTCGGCAGCCTCCCTGGCTCCTAATTACAATGAGCAGTTCTTC. The J gene is TRBJ2-1, the V gene TRBV28; D is undetermined. The germline V gene has CDR1 MDHEN and CDR2 SYDVKM. Trimming took off 3 bases at V and 4 bases at J, with 25 bases between the two ends. The CDR3 is 19 amino acids. The full variable domain, with the rest looked up from reference TRBV28 and TRBJ2-1, is DVKVTQSSRYLVKRTGEKVFLECVQDMDHENMFWYRQDPGLGLRLIYFSYDVKMKEKGDIPEGYSVSREKKERFSLILESASTNQTSMYLCASSFSAASLAPNYNEQFFGPGTRLTVL.

Here the CDR3 DNA reads TGTGCCAGCTCACTGATGCTGTCGCGGGGCGCCACTAATGAAAAACTGTTTTTT. Its protein product is CASSLMLSRGATNEKLFF. The genes are TRBV18 and TRBJ1-4, with TRBD1 as a possible D gene (5 bases). Trimming took off 4 bases at V and 2 bases at J, with 20 bases between the two ends. The CDR3 has 18 residues. Germline V lookup: CDR1 KGHSH, CDR2 LQKENI.

The V gene is TRBV5-1, the J gene TRBJ2-2; no clear D gene. Germline-derived CDR1 and CDR2 are SGHRS and YFSETQ. V lost 1 base and J lost 13, with 8 bases in between. The CDR3 totals 11 residues. This CDR3 is CASSLNHGLFF. For the CDR3, the DNA is TGCGCCAGCAGCTTGAATCATGGGCTGTTTTTT.

The chain joins TRBV9 to TRBJ2-5, with D perhaps matching TRBD1 or TRBD2 (5 bases each). The V end was cut by 0 bases, the J end by 1 base, with 10 bases between. The CDR3 sequence is 15 residues long. Germline assignment: CDR1 SGDLS and CDR2 YYNGEE. CDR3 sequence reads: CASSVGGTLQETQYF. CDR3 nucleotides: TGTGCCAGCAGCGTAGGAGGGACCCTCCAAGAGACCCAGTACTTC.

This clone was detected a few times. The V gene is TRBV28, the J gene TRBJ2-1; weak D call: TRBD2 (6 bases). CDR3 length: 16 amino acids. Germline values: CDR1 MDHEN, CDR2 SYDVKM. The V and J ends lost 2 bases and 0 bases respectively, with 11 bases between them. The CDR3: CASSLPGVGSYNEQFF. CDR3 nucleotide sequence: TGTGCCAGCAGTTTACCGGGGGTCGGCTCCTACAATGAGCAGTTCTTC.

This clone was observed a single time. The chain has TRBV19 and TRBJ1-1; 7 nucleotides agree with TRBD1. After removal of 6 bases from V and 2 bases from J, the junction contained 6 bases not matched to a gene. Germline CDR1 is LNHDA and CDR2 is SQIVND (reference sequence). The CDR3 is 14 amino acids. This CDR3 is CASSMTGYNTEAFF. In DNA, the CDR3 is TGTGCCAGTAGCATGACAGGGTACAACACTGAAGCTTTCTTT.

V is TRBV25-1 and J is TRBJ1-2; no definite D call. The length of the CDR3 is 15 residues. V was trimmed by 4 bases and J by 4 bases, leaving 16 bases between them. CDR1 is MGHDK, CDR2 SYGVNS, per germline. The CDR3 reads CASSGLYGFSYGYTF. The CDR3 nucleotides read TGTGCCAGCAGTGGACTTTATGGGTTTAGCTATGGCTACACCTTC.

J is TRBJ2-5 and V is TRBV7-8; D not resolved. V dropped 0 bases and J dropped 6 bases, with 14 bases sitting between them. CDR3 length equals 15 residues. Germline assignment: CDR1 SGHVS and CDR2 FQNEAQ. This CDR3 reads CASSLAMRSAQTQYF. Written as DNA, the CDR3 is TGTGCCAGCAGCTTAGCTATGCGGTCCGCCCAGACCCAGTACTTC.

The table lists this clone with a count of one. This rearrangement joins TRBV4-1 to TRBJ1-1; 7 bases map to TRBD1. The V gene's germline CDR1 is MGHRA and CDR2 YSYEKL. The junction had 7 bases not matched to a gene; V was cut back by 1 base and J by 5 bases. CDR3 length equals 15 residues. Here the CDR3 reads CASSQGWQGGTEAFF. CDR3 in DNA: TGCGCCAGCAGCCAAGGGTGGCAGGGGGGGACTGAAGCTTTCTTT.

The sample holds one count of this clone. The chain carries TRBV5-1 and TRBJ1-1; D is possibly TRBD1 (5 bases). V was cut by 5 bases and J by 7 bases, with 9 bases left in between. Germline CDR1 and CDR2: SGHRS and YFSETQ. The CDR3 spans 11 residues. The CDR3 DNA is TGCGCCAGCAGGCGCACAGGTGAAGCTTTCTTT. Translated, it gives CASRRTGEAFF.

The chain uses TRBV11-2 and TRBJ1-1; D is possibly TRBD1 (6 bases). Germline V lookup: CDR1 SGHAT, CDR2 FQNNGV. This CDR3 contains 14 residues. V was clipped by 5 bases and J by 1 base, with 11 bases between them. CDR3 bases: TGTGCCAGCAGCCTTCTCAGGGGGAACACTGAAGCTTTCTTT. Translated: CASSLLRGNTEAFF. Full variable domain (remainder filled in from reference TRBV11-2 and TRBJ1-1): EAGVAQSPRYKIIEKRQSVAFWCNPISGHATLYWYQQILGQGPKLLIQFQNNGVVDDSQLPKDRFSAERLKGVDSTLKIQPAKLEDSAVYLCASSLLRGNTEAFFGQGTRLTVV.

The chain has TRBV2 and TRBJ1-1; D not resolved. The CDR3 is 11 residues long. The germline gives CDR1 SNHLY, CDR2 FYNNEI. The germline V and J ends were trimmed by 6 bases and 4 bases, with 6 bases remaining between them. DNA for the CDR3: TGTGCCAGCAGGGTGGCCACTGAAGCTTTCTTT. Residues: CASRVATEAFF.

This clone was detected only once. The chain is built from TRBV18 and TRBJ2-6; no definite D call. The germline gives CDR1 KGHSH, CDR2 LQKENI. The CDR3 consists of 17 residues. V was pared by 3 bases and J by 2 bases, with 14 bases between. CDR3 amino acids: CASSPARSEPGANVLTF. In nucleotides, the CDR3 is TGTGCCAGCTCACCGGCCAGGAGTGAGCCTGGGGCCAACGTCCTGACTTTC.